What follows describes a single T cell receptor beta chain. The antigen is unknown. V was shortened by 0 bases and J by 5 bases, with 13 bases between the two germline ends. CDR1 and CDR2 from the germline V gene are LGHNA and YNFKEQ. This CDR3 contains 15 residues. The data derive from a study of T cell responses to AZD1222 COVID-19 vaccine. Study background: Second-dose schedules of about 4 or about 12 weeks were combined. Overall study results and limits: Reports indicate that nearly half of spike-specific TCRs are directed at unmutated variant regions. Spike-specific TCR breadth and depth rose after two AZD1222 doses. Spike regions recognized by vaccine-associated CD4 TCRs spanned the protein, led by 160-218 and 743-854.

The assay was immunoSEQ multiplex PCR, and TCRdb's table has in-frame clones only and misses some. The sample lists approximately 28,000 clones; about 93% were seen once. The chain is built from TRBV4-2 and TRBJ1-1; weak D call: TRBD1 (6 bases). The TCR was taken from an adult in good health. The sequences come from peripheral blood, collected on day 0 of AZD1222 vaccination. The CDR3 sequence: CASSQEGGLGTEAFF. CDR3 sequence (DNA): TGTGCCAGCAGCCAAGAAGGGGGGCTCGGGACTGAAGCTTTCTTT.